A single sample is the source of the 21 T cell receptor beta chains below, sequenced in a study of CD8+CD57+ T cells in acquired aplastic anemia. The study profiled TCR beta VDJ and CDR3 using genomic DNA as template. Each CDR3 protein gets one entry after TCRdb re-called the reads with MiXCR. The profile shows over 150,000 distinct CDR3 sequences, more than 60% of them singletons. For sequencing, patients were chosen who had shown expansion of CD8+CD57+ cells by flow cytometry. Sequencing was carried out using sorted CD4+, CD8+, or CD8+CD57+ T cells (not recorded which) from PBMCs. These receptors were collected from a human donor with aplastic anemia.

The chain couples TRBV2 to TRBJ2-5; D tentatively reads TRBD1 or TRBD2 (6 bases each). Deletions cut 5 bases from V and 1 base from J, with 17 bases between. Per the germline V gene, CDR1 is SNHLY and CDR2 is FYNNEI. This CDR3 is built from 16 residues. Here the CDR3 reads CASSSGRGQGQETQYF. The CDR3 DNA reads as TGTGCCAGCAGTTCTGGACGGGGGCAAGGCCAAGAGACCCAGTACTTC.

On this clonotype itself: The junction departs from the called germline gene at one end, perhaps through a read error. The chain is built from TRBV13 and TRBJ2-1; no firm D call. CDR3 length: 11 residues. Germline CDR1 PRHDT, CDR2 FYEKMQ (reference sequence). DNA for the CDR3: TGCGCCAGCAGCTTGATTAATGAGCAGTTCTTC. It is translated as CASSLINEQFF.

The chain carries TRBV5-5 and TRBJ2-1, with D maybe TRBD1 (5 bases). The V gene's germline CDR1 is SGHKS and CDR2 YYEKEE (reference sequence). Between the trimmed V and J ends, which lost 3 bases and 5 bases, there was a span of 12 bases. The CDR3 is 14 residues long. The CDR3 DNA sequence: TGTGCCAGCAGCTACTATGGGGCAAACAATGAGCAGTTCTTC. Translated: CASSYYGANNEQFF.

The J gene is TRBJ1-1, the V gene TRBV2, with 7 bases lining up with TRBD1. The germline gives CDR1 SNHLY, CDR2 FYNNEI. J lost 1 base, V lost 3 bases, and 8 bases had no gene match. The CDR3 covers 16 residues. The CDR3 region is CASSDGRGLTNTEAFF. In DNA form, the CDR3 reads TGTGCCAGCAGTGACGGTAGGGGGCTTACGAACACTGAAGCTTTCTTT.

This clonotype was seen many times. The chain combines TRBV13 with TRBJ1-2; maybe TRBD1 (5 bases). The germline V gene has CDR1 PRHDT and CDR2 FYEKMQ (reference sequence). Trimming removed 5 bases from V and 2 bases from J, with 15 bases in between. CDR3 length equals 15 residues. In DNA form, the CDR3 reads TGTGCCAGCAGCGAGGCCCCTTGGGACAACTATGGCTACACCTTC. Translation: CASSEAPWDNYGYTF.

The chain is built from TRBV10-1 and TRBJ2-2; D gene ambiguous. The V end lost 3 bases, the J end lost 5 bases, and 10 bases lay between the germline ends. Germline lookup yields CDR1 WNHNN and CDR2 SYGVQD (reference sequence). The CDR3 totals 14 residues. In DNA, the CDR3 is TGCGCCAGCAGTGACCGGTGGGGTACCGGGGAGCTGTTTTTT. Residues: CASSDRWGTGELFF.

The gene calls are TRBV7-6 and TRBJ1-1; no reliable D call. V was trimmed by 0 bases and J by 5 bases, leaving 10 bases between them. The CDR3 length is 14 residues. Germline V gene lookup returns CDR1 SGHVS and CDR2 FNYEAQ. The CDR3 reads CASSLAGYGTEAFF. CDR3 DNA: TGTGCCAGCAGCTTAGCAGGGTACGGGACTGAAGCTTTCTTT.

Ten or more counts support this clonotype. The J gene is TRBJ1-5, the V gene TRBV12-3 or TRBV12-4, with D perhaps matching TRBD1 (5 bases). V lost 4 bases and J 7 bases, leaving 11 bases between the germline ends. The CDR3 has 13 residues. CDR3 sequence (DNA): TGTGCCAGCAGTTCAGGGTTCGGGCAGCCCCAGCATTTT. Its protein is CASSSGFGQPQHF.

J is TRBJ2-1 and V is TRBV7-9; 8 bases line up with TRBD2. The CDR3 consists of 15 residues. The V gene end was trimmed by 8 bases and the J gene end by 2 bases; junction bases not matched to a gene: 8. Germline V gene sequence: CDR1 SEHNR, CDR2 FQNEAQ (reference sequence). The chain's CDR3 is CASRNGAGAYNEQFF. The DNA for the CDR3 is TGTGCCAGCCGCAACGGAGCGGGAGCCTACAATGAGCAGTTCTTC.

J is TRBJ2-1 and V is TRBV7-9; 11 bases match TRBD2. Germline assignment: CDR1 SEHNR and CDR2 FQNEAQ (reference sequence). Trimming removed 5 bases from V and 9 bases from J; junction bases left unmatched: 9. The CDR3 has 15 residues. The DNA for the CDR3 is TGTGCCAGCAGCCTCCTAGCGGGGGGACGTCGTGAGCAGTTCTTC. Its translation is CASSLLAGGRREQFF.

Of note for this clonotype: At one boundary the junction diverges from the germline segment, which might be a read error. The rearrangement joins TRBV4-1 to TRBJ1-2, with a weak D call TRBD1 (6 bases). There are 16 residues in the CDR3. CDR1 and CDR2 from the germline V gene are MGHRA and YSYEKL. Here the CDR3 DNA reads TGCGCCAGCAGCCAAGGGGGGGGCAGAGGGCCCCCTAGTCGGGTTTTC. It encodes CASSQGGGRGPPSRVF.

The CDR3 nucleotides are TGTGCCACCAGCGAGACAGGGTCCTACGAGCAGTACTTC. Translated: CATSETGSYEQYF. The chain links TRBV15 to TRBJ2-1, with 7 bases matching TRBD1. The J call may be in error: the DNA end matches TRBJ2-7 better. The germline V gene has CDR1 LNHNV and CDR2 YYDKDF (reference sequence). The CDR3 sequence is 13 residues long.

The chain employs TRBV6-1 and TRBJ2-7, with D perhaps matching TRBD1 (5 bases). The length of the CDR3 is 13 residues. V dropped 0 bases and J dropped 6 bases, with 9 bases sitting between them. The V gene's germline CDR1 is MNHNS and CDR2 SASEGT. The CDR3 is CASSEAPGREQYF. The DNA for the CDR3 is TGTGCCAGCAGTGAAGCTCCAGGGCGCGAGCAGTACTTC.

V gene TRBV7-2 combines with J gene TRBJ2-5; a possible D gene is TRBD2 (6 bases). The CDR3 runs to 13 residues. Germline assignment: CDR1 SGHTA and CDR2 FQGNSA. V lost 1 base to trimming and J lost 6 bases, with 9 bases between them. This chain's CDR3 is CASSLVGRQTQYF. The DNA for the CDR3 is TGTGCCAGCAGCTTAGTTGGGAGGCAGACCCAGTACTTC.

This clonotype came up once. The V and J genes are TRBV24-1 and TRBJ2-2, with 9 positions matching TRBD1. The CDR3 contains 20 residues. Germline-derived CDR1 and CDR2 are KGHDR and SFDVKD. V was clipped by 0 bases and J by 2 bases; unmatched bases: 12. CDR3 in DNA: TGTGCCACCAGTGATTTGCAAGGGTGGCGGGACAGGGAAAACACCGGGGAGCTGTTTTTT. Its translation is CATSDLQGWRDRENTGELFF.

The J gene is TRBJ2-7, the V gene TRBV14, with D uncertain. This CDR3 has 10 residues. Trimming shortened V by 0 bases and J by 9 bases, and 3 bases separated the two germline ends. Germline CDR1 and CDR2: SGHDN and FVKESK. The CDR3 coding sequence is TGTGCCAGCAGCCAAGACGGGCAGTACTTC. It yields the protein CASSQDGQYF.

The chain carries TRBV24-1 and TRBJ1-1; D is unclear. The germline V and J ends were trimmed by 3 bases and 4 bases, with 14 bases remaining between them. The CDR3 is 15 amino acids. Germline V gives CDR1 KGHDR, CDR2 SFDVKD. CDR3 coding DNA: TGTGCCACCAGTGATGGCTCGCCGGGGAGCACTGAAGCTTTCTTT. Translated: CATSDGSPGSTEAFF.

The genes are TRBV10-3 and TRBJ1-2; maybe TRBD1 (6 bases). The CDR3 spans 14 residues. V was shortened by 6 bases and J by 5 bases, with 16 bases between the two germline ends. CDR1 and CDR2 from the germline V gene are ENHRY and SYGVKD. The CDR3 protein is CAISPRQELYGYTF. The CDR3 DNA is TGTGCCATCAGCCCTAGACAGGAATTGTATGGCTACACCTTC.

The rearrangement links TRBV7-2 to TRBJ1-1; maybe TRBD1 (5 bases). CDR1 SGHTA and CDR2 FQGNSA come from the germline V gene. V gave up 4 bases and J gave up 7 bases, with 16 bases separating them. The CDR3 totals 14 residues. This CDR3 is CASSSWQGSLEAFF. The CDR3 DNA reads as TGTGCCAGCAGCTCCTGGCAGGGTAGCCTTGAAGCTTTCTTT.

This chain connects TRBV5-8 to TRBJ2-7; TRBD1 is a possible D gene (5 bases). The CDR3 covers 15 residues. Trimming removed 4 bases at V and 3 bases at J, with 17 bases between. Looked up from germline, CDR1 is SGHTS and CDR2 is YDEGEE. The DNA for the CDR3 is TGTGCCAGCAGCGTACGTCCAGGGCCAGGCTACGAGCAGTACTTC. Its translation is CASSVRPGPGYEQYF.

This rearrangement joins TRBV2 to TRBJ1-5; 9 bases are a match to TRBD1. V was pared by 5 bases and J by 6 bases, with 8 bases of the junction left unmatched. In germline, CDR1 is SNHLY, CDR2 FYNNEI. The CDR3 is 15 residues long. The CDR3 sequence is CASSLRGQGFQPQHF. The CDR3 coding sequence is TGTGCCAGCAGTTTAAGGGGACAGGGTTTTCAGCCCCAGCATTTT.